This section outlines one TCR beta chain sequence together with its context. An end of the junction differs from the germline gene, which may be a read error. Germline V lookup: CDR1 SEHNR, CDR2 FQNEAQ (reference sequence). This CDR3 contains 17 residues. Vbeta (60) and Jbeta (13) primers were used in the PCR. The data were produced by immunoSEQ multiplex PCR, yet TCRdb's version contains in-frame clones alone and is incomplete. The sample lists tens of thousands of clones, roughly two thirds occurring once. These data originate in a study of cytomegalovirus exposure and HLA in healthy donors. At the level of the study: Earlier, about 179 million T cells were analyzed, and over 95 million unique TCR beta sequences were found among them. HLA-typed donors contributed 80 million or so unique TCRs, which were held in an early data release.

The receptor was isolated from a man aged 45-60 years in good health and CMV-seronegative. The rearrangement joins TRBV7-9 to TRBJ1-1; weak D call: TRBD1 (5 bases). Input material: PBMCs. For the CDR3, the DNA is TGTTCCAGCAGCCCTAGTGGCAGGGAGGCGGTGAACACTGAAGCTTTCTTT. This translates into CSSSPSGREAVNTEAFF.